This TCR beta chain was retrieved from a study of brain T cells in children with intractable seizures. Study conclusions and caveats: Absence of clones before surgery may stem from lower sequencing depth. Viral specificity was inferred only from CDR3 similarity; HCMV serostatus was unknown.

The V segment lost 2 bases and the J segment 4 bases; nucleotides outside the gene matches: 2. Germline lookup yields CDR1 SGHRS and CDR2 YFSETQ. The CDR3 is 13 amino acids. The table came from immunoSEQ multiplex PCR; TCRdb's copy has only in-frame clones and leaves some out. The sample has approximately 44,000 clones; around 90% are singletons. As to this clone: The antigen remains unidentified.

V is TRBV5-1 and J is TRBJ2-5; 7 bases are shared with TRBD1. This receptor was taken from a girl between 2 and 10 years old with tuberous sclerosis and intractable seizures. The specimen was peripheral blood, collected at surgery. The CDR3 sequence: CASSFRQGETQYF. In DNA form, the CDR3 reads TGCGCCAGCAGCTTTAGACAGGGAGAGACCCAGTACTTC. The whole variable domain, filled in from reference TRBV5-1 and TRBJ2-5, reads KAGVTQTPRYLIKTRGQQVTLSCSPISGHRSVSWYQQTPGQGLQFLFEYFSETQRNKGNFPGRFSGRQFSNSRSEMNVSTLELGDSALYLCASSFRQGETQYFGPGTRLLVL.